This entry concerns a single T cell receptor beta chain. Its antigen specificity is not known. Nothing much larger sits one base from this clone, and base qualities are not available. These data come from a study of beta chain features in type 1 diabetes (dated by TCRdb to the late 2010s). A note on the overall study: Patients and healthy donors did not differ in mean age, gender distribution, total cell number or subset yield. A total of 107,917,701 sorted cells were examined across all samples, and the number of cells per subset was strongly correlated with RNA yield. Whereas all 28 donors provided naive and central memory subsets, regulatory and stem cell-like memory subsets were isolated from just 8 patients and roughly eight healthy donors. In the study, recently diagnosed type 1 diabetes patients and matched healthy donors were compared on the TCRB repertoires of their sorted circulating CD4+ T cell subsets. What the research found in general, with its limitations: Because cDNA was sequenced instead of genomic DNA, activated cells with high expression could be over-represented, although the groups did not differ in activation or CD3 levels. A moderate but significant shortening of TCRB CDR3 length was observed in type 1 diabetes patients in all four CD4+ subsets. The naive, central memory and regulatory TCRB repertoires appeared to resemble one another more closely among patients than among healthy donors. PCR might favor shorter templates, but patient and control samples were amplified and corrected together, so any skew would affect both groups equally. At VDJ recombination sites, patients with type 1 diabetes made fewer insertions and deleted more nucleotides, a pattern implying thymic rearrangement abnormalities. Because small numbers of individuals were included in the HLA sub-analyses, any influence of HLA type on TCRB rearrangement was left unresolved.

Each donor gave one peripheral blood draw, roughly 120 mL on average, collected into heparinised tubes. A BD FACSAria II and a panel including CD45RO, CCR7, CD25, CD127, CD95 and CD27 were used to sort naive, central memory, regulatory and stem cell-like memory CD4+ T cells. Purity was above 95% for every sorted population. Right away, PBMCs were isolated by Lymphoprep density gradient centrifugation and were stained directly, with no culture step. To minimize batch effects, samples were stained and sorted in pairs, one healthy donor with one patient per experiment. All of the isolated RNA was reverse transcribed with the High Capacity cDNA Reverse Transcription Kit, so expressed TCRB transcripts were sequenced. Deep immunoSEQ sequencing was performed on naive, central memory and regulatory T cell samples, with an average of roughly 3.6 million total reads per sample. Sorted cells were lysed in RLT buffer and RNA was extracted with DNase-treated RNeasy Micro or Mini kits, depending on cell number. Each cell subset was processed on its own to prevent cross-contamination, while patient and healthy donor samples were processed together. The immunoSEQ multiplex PCR was used to amplify TCRB sequences from cDNA, yielding 87-bp fragments that span the CDR3 region. The amplicons were sequenced using the Illumina HiSeq platform. Regarding the original processing steps: Synthetic template baselines were used to correct PCR bias computationally, reads within Hamming distance 2 were collapsed together, and singletons that could not be merged were discarded. Reads were aligned against IMGT to assign V, D and J genes, CDR3 length and insertions or deletions at six rearrangement sites. Within each subset, clonotype counts were normalized to sorted cell number, after which true diversity and Gini coefficients were computed with the tcR R package. The overlap coefficient, calculated on TCRB nucleotide sequences, was used to measure repertoire sharing. The immuneACCESS repertoire file appears here via TCRdb, limited to in-frame rearrangements. These files lack a portion of the clones; in checked studies, under half of the deficit traces to unresolved V genes, and the cause of the others is not known. V and J calls and clone size are copied from that table; D and trimming were computed from the DNA. For this sample there are fewer than 150,000 clones; 6.9% appear just once. The ten top clones hold around 1.5% of the sample.

For CDR1 and CDR2, the germline V gene (reference sequence) lists GTSNPN and SVGIG. Its CDR3 holds 15 amino acids, cysteine through phenylalanine. Solely the CDR3 DNA is kept, with 45 bases framed from the first base. The junction shows trimming of 2 bases on V and 2 bases on J, plus 15 bases between the germline ends. Sequenced sample: central memory CD4+ T cells from blood. The clonotype comes from a woman in her twenties or thirties in good health. The sequence is built from TRBV30 and TRBJ1-2; the D region possibly corresponds to TRBD1 (5 bases align). This receptor carries the CDR3 CAWSRGRTGNYGYTF. The DNA reads as follows: TGTGCCTGGAGTAGGGGCAGGACCGGGAACTATGGCTACACCTTC.